This TCR beta chain is drawn from a study of T cell changes during pregnancy in multiple sclerosis. Sequencing was performed with immunoSEQ multiplex PCR; in TCRdb, only in-frame clones are kept and a portion is missing. Here the sample spans more than 10,000 clones, around 88% being singletons. The source was CD8+ T cells from peripheral blood mononuclear cells, collected in the second trimester of pregnancy. This receptor was obtained from a female donor in good health, enrolled as a control in a pregnancy study.

The DNA of the CDR3 is TGTGCCAGCAGCTTCCGGGAGACCCAGTACTTC. This encodes CASSFRETQYF. The chain carries TRBV11-2 and TRBJ2-5; no clear D. V was clipped by 3 bases and J by 5 bases, with 4 bases between them. Looked up from germline, CDR1 is SGHAT and CDR2 is FQNNGV. The CDR3 has 11 residues.